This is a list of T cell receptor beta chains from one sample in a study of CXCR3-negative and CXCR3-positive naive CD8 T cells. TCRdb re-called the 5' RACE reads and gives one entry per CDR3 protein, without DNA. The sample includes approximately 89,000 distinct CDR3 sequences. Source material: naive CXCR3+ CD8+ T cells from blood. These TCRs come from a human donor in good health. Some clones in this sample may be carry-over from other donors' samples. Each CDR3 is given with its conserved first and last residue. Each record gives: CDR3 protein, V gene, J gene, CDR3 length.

CDR3: CASSLVSDEQFF
V: TRBV7-6
J: TRBJ2-1
length: 12

CDR3: CSALALDRFSYEQYF
V: TRBV20-1
J: TRBJ2-7
length: 15

CDR3: CASTPSSGELFF
V: TRBV9
J: TRBJ2-2
length: 12

CDR3: CASTDDQETQYF
V: TRBV28
J: TRBJ2-5
length: 12

CDR3: CASSLSGAGGYEQYF
V: TRBV13
J: TRBJ2-7
length: 15

CDR3: CASSSPRGPRENEQFF
V: TRBV7-6
J: TRBJ2-1
length: 16

CDR3: CASSESRGGGTEAFF
V: TRBV7-9
J: TRBJ1-1
length: 15

CDR3: CASSFGGTSADTQYF
V: TRBV28
J: TRBJ2-3
length: 15

CDR3: CASSLVGTEIGANTEAFF
V: TRBV5-1
J: TRBJ1-1
length: 18

CDR3: CSARGRSSYNEQFF
V: TRBV20-1
J: TRBJ2-1
length: 14

CDR3: CASSFHPRGDNEQFF
V: TRBV7-9
J: TRBJ2-1
length: 15

CDR3: CASSDSTDTGELFF
V: TRBV6-4
J: TRBJ2-2
length: 14

CDR3: CASSLLLPPNEKLFF
V: TRBV7-9
J: TRBJ1-4
length: 15

CDR3: CASSLGVNEQFF
V: TRBV11-2
J: TRBJ2-1
length: 12

CDR3: CASSYPGDTQYF
V: TRBV6-5
J: TRBJ2-3
length: 12

CDR3: CSARDRGTSSYNSPLHF
V: TRBV20-1
J: TRBJ1-6
length: 17

CDR3: CASSLGGLDEQYF
V: TRBV7-8
J: TRBJ2-7
length: 13

CDR3: CASSQENAYPYGYTF
V: TRBV4-1
J: TRBJ1-2
length: 15

CDR3: CASSPLGLAGYTF
V: TRBV6-2/TRBV6-3
J: TRBJ1-2
length: 13

CDR3: CASSPNRLNRNGYTF
V: TRBV28
J: TRBJ1-2
length: 15

CDR3: CASSQVGSNQPQHF
V: TRBV4-1
J: TRBJ1-5
length: 14

CDR3: CSVEGWGGDNEQFF
V: TRBV29-1
J: TRBJ2-1
length: 14

CDR3: CASSIAESSTDTQYF
V: TRBV19
J: TRBJ2-3
length: 15

CDR3: CASGQESRDTSNYGYTF
V: TRBV4-1
J: TRBJ1-2
length: 17

CDR3: CASSQDSSGRGEQFF
V: TRBV14
J: TRBJ2-1
length: 15

CDR3: CASSLLVRRNYEQFF
V: TRBV7-6
J: TRBJ2-1
length: 15

CDR3: CASETTTSTGEQYF
V: TRBV12-3/TRBV12-4
J: TRBJ2-7
length: 14

CDR3: CASSQVPGLQETQYF
V: TRBV4-1
J: TRBJ2-5
length: 15

CDR3: CASSYRSEGLSYQETQYF
V: TRBV28
J: TRBJ2-5
length: 18

CDR3: CAITGTSGNEQFF
V: TRBV10-3
J: TRBJ2-1
length: 13

CDR3: CASSYRQLREQYF
V: TRBV6-2/TRBV6-3
J: TRBJ2-7
length: 13

CDR3: CASSLDPGQFETQYF
V: TRBV5-1
J: TRBJ2-5
length: 15